These 3 T cell receptor beta chains came from one sample sequenced in a study of T cells in Graves' hyperthyroidism and ophthalmopathy. Regions amplified from RNA transcripts were the TCR beta CDR3 regions. Primed by the HTBI set, a first-round RT-PCR was run on the TCR CDR3. TCRdb recomputed calls from the multiplex PCR reads with MiXCR, one row per CDR3 protein. The sample shows about 250,000 distinct CDR3 sequences, roughly 22% of them seen only once. Sequencing used blood. Every receptor here comes from a young man with Graves' ophthalmopathy.

This clonotype has more than one count but fewer than ten. The chain joins TRBV5-6 to TRBJ1-1; D is undetermined. The CDR3 covers 17 residues. Trimming left V 1 base short and J 2 bases short, with 18 bases between. Germline V CDR1 and CDR2: SGHDT, YYEEEE. CDR3 bases: TGTGCCAGCAGCTTGAGGTCTGGCGGGAAGCCTAACACTGAAGCTTTCTTT. Its translation is CASSLRSGGKPNTEAFF.

The rearrangement uses TRBV10-3 and TRBJ1-2; perhaps TRBD1 as D (6 bases). This CDR3 region has 12 residues. Between the trimmed V and J ends, which lost 7 bases and 2 bases, there was a span of 8 bases. The germline gives CDR1 ENHRY, CDR2 SYGVKD. CDR3 in DNA: TGTGCCATCAAAACAGGGAACTATGGCTACACCTTC. Its protein product is CAIKTGNYGYTF.

This clonotype has just a few counts. A read error may explain this, as a much larger clone is one base away. This chain uses TRBV6-2 or TRBV6-3 with TRBJ2-7; the D call may be TRBD1 or TRBD2 (5 bases each). Germline V lookup: CDR1 MNHEY, CDR2 SVGEGT. The CDR3 runs 15 residues. The CDR3 protein is CASSNPGPNSYEQHF. CDR3 nucleotide sequence: TGTGCCAGCAGTAATCCGGGACCCAACTCCTACGAGCAGCACTTC.